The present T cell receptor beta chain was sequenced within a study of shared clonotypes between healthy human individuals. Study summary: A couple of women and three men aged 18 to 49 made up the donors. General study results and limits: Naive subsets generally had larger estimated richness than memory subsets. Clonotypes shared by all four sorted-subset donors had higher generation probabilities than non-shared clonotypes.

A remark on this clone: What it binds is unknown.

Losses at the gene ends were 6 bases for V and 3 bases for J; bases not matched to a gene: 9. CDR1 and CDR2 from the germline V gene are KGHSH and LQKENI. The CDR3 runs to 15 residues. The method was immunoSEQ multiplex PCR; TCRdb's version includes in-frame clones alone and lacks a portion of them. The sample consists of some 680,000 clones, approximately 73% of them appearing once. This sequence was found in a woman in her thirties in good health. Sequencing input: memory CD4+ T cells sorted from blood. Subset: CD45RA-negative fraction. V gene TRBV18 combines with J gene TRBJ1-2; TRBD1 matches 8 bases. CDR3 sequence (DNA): TGTGCCAGCTCGCCGGGACAGGATTCTTACTATGGCTACACCTTC. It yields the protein CASSPGQDSYYGYTF. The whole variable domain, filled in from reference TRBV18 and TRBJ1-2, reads NAGVMQNPRHLVRRRGQEARLRCSPMKGHSHVYWYRQLPEEGLKFMVYLQKENIIDESGMPKERFSAEFPKEGPSILRIQQVVRGDSAAYFCASSPGQDSYYGYTFGSGTRLTVV.